The 18 T cell receptor beta chains reported below all come from one sample, sequenced in a study of blood T cell repertoires in COVID-19. Some clones are missing from TCRdb's copy, which holds only in-frame ones; the method was immunoSEQ multiplex PCR. The sample lists 95,000 to 150,000 clones, 70% to 85% occurring once. The sequenced sample was peripheral blood. The receptor set was obtained from a woman in her 70s with acute or convalescent COVID-19.

J is TRBJ1-1 and V is TRBV13; no reliable D call. The germline V gene has CDR1 PRHDT and CDR2 FYEKMQ (reference sequence). Trimming pared 1 base from V and 1 base from J, leaving 7 bases between. The CDR3 covers 14 residues. CDR3 nucleotide sequence: TGTGCCAGCAGCTTAGTTTCGGGGAACACTGAAGCTTTCTTT. It codes for CASSLVSGNTEAFF. The full variable domain, with the rest looked up from reference TRBV13 and TRBJ1-1, is AAGVIQSPRHLIKEKRETATLKCYPIPRHDTVYWYQQGPGQDPQFLISFYEKMQSDKGSIPDRFSAQQFSDYHSELNMSSLELGDSALYFCASSLVSGNTEAFFGQGTRLTVV.

The rearrangement links TRBV10-3 to TRBJ2-1, with D hard to call. Germline CDR1 is ENHRY and CDR2 is SYGVKD. With 4 bases removed from V and 9 bases from J, the gap between germline ends came to 13 bases. CDR3 length: 13 residues. The CDR3 reads CAISGWAPGEQFF. In nucleotides, the CDR3 is TGTGCCATCAGTGGGTGGGCGCCTGGTGAGCAGTTCTTC.

CDR3 sequence: CASNRGWSEAFF. The CDR3 nucleotides read TGTGCCAGCAATCGCGGGTGGTCTGAAGCTTTCTTT. V usage is TRBV12-3 or TRBV12-4 and J usage is TRBJ1-1, with D unresolved. V was cut by 7 bases and J by 6 bases, with 12 bases left in between. There are 12 residues in the CDR3.

This chain connects TRBV5-1 to TRBJ1-1, with D unclear. Germline CDR1 and CDR2: SGHRS and YFSETQ. This CDR3 is 15 amino acids long. V was cut by 3 bases and J by 1 base, with 13 bases left in between. The CDR3 here is CASSYQPEGNTEAFF. CDR3 coding DNA: TGCGCCAGCAGCTACCAACCTGAGGGGAACACTGAAGCTTTCTTT.

This chain connects TRBV11-2 to TRBJ1-3; 8 nucleotides line up with TRBD1. This CDR3 has 15 residues. Losses at the gene ends were 1 base for V and 7 bases for J; bases not matched to a gene: 6. Germline assignment: CDR1 SGHAT and CDR2 FQNNGV. The CDR3 reads CASSLGTGTINTIYF. CDR3 DNA sequence: TGTGCCAGCAGCTTAGGGACAGGGACAATTAACACCATATATTTT.

The chain recombines TRBV5-8 with TRBJ2-3; no reliable D call. In germline, CDR1 is SGHTS, CDR2 YDEGEE. Trimming took off 0 bases at V and 1 base at J, with 15 bases between the two ends. The CDR3 is 17 residues long. CDR3 coding DNA: TGTGCCAGCAGCTTGGGACTTATAGGTCGTGGCACAGATACGCAGTATTTT. Translating gives CASSLGLIGRGTDTQYF. The entire variable domain, with the rest obtained from reference TRBV5-8 and TRBJ2-3, is as follows: EAGVTQSPTHLIKTRGQQATLRCSPISGHTSVYWYQQALGLGLQFLLWYDEGEERNRGNFPPRFSGRQFPNYSSELNVNALELEDSALYLCASSLGLIGRGTDTQYFGPGTRLTVL.

V gene TRBV6-2 or TRBV6-3 combines with J gene TRBJ2-3, with 9 positions matching TRBD1. Germline V gene lookup returns CDR1 MNHEY and CDR2 SVGEGT. V trimming: 4 bases; J trimming: 2 bases; junction bases outside the gene matches: 7. CDR3 size: 16 residues. In nucleotides, the CDR3 is TGTGCCAGCAGTTTCCCCCGGGACAGGGACACAGATACGCAGTATTTT. Amino acid sequence: CASSFPRDRDTDTQYF.

This chain uses TRBV7-2 with TRBJ2-3; 13 nucleotides line up with TRBD2. CDR1 SGHTA and CDR2 FQGNSA come from the germline V gene. This CDR3 contains 19 residues. The trim removed 4 bases at V and 4 bases at J, leaving 14 bases unmatched. The CDR3 DNA reads TGTGCCAGCAGCTCGATGACTAGCGGGGGGATATCGTTTGCAGATACGCAGTATTTT. Amino acids: CASSSMTSGGISFADTQYF.

This clone occurred a few times. This chain links TRBV4-2 with TRBJ1-3; a weak D match, TRBD1 (5 bases). Per germline, CDR1 LGHNA and CDR2 YNFKEQ. V gave up 4 bases and J gave up 2 bases, with 15 bases separating them. The length of the CDR3 is 16 residues. As DNA, the CDR3 is TGTGCCAGCAGCCCCTCCGGTGGGGCCGCTGGAAACACCATATATTTT. It specifies CASSPSGGAAGNTIYF.

The rearrangement uses TRBV7-9 and TRBJ2-7; TRBD1 is a possible D gene (6 bases). Germline CDR1 SEHNR, CDR2 FQNEAQ (reference sequence). The CDR3 runs 16 residues. The V end lost 4 bases, the J end lost 0 bases, and 16 bases lay between the germline ends. The CDR3 bases are TGTGCCAGCAGCTGGGGTCAGGGGATATCCTCCTACGAGCAGTACTTC. This sequence encodes CASSWGQGISSYEQYF.

The chain couples TRBV11-3 to TRBJ1-2, with D tentatively TRBD1 (5 bases). The V and J ends lost 5 bases and 0 bases respectively, with 16 bases between them. The CDR3 contains 16 residues. The germline V gene has CDR1 SGHNT and CDR2 YENEEA. The CDR3 spells CASSRSGGNTNYGYTF. Here the CDR3 DNA reads TGTGCCAGCAGCCGGAGCGGGGGGAACACTAACTATGGCTACACCTTC.

The chain combines TRBV5-6 with TRBJ2-3, with 10 positions matching TRBD1. The CDR3 runs 16 residues. With V trimmed by 2 bases and J by 1 base, 4 bases remained unmatched. Germline-derived CDR1 and CDR2 are SGHDT and YYEEEE. This CDR3 reads CASSFGDRGRTDTQYF. The CDR3 DNA reads TGTGCCAGCAGCTTCGGGGACAGGGGTCGCACAGATACGCAGTATTTT. The whole variable domain, filled in from reference TRBV5-6 and TRBJ2-3, reads DAGVTQSPTHLIKTRGQQVTLRCSPKSGHDTVSWYQQALGQGPQFIFQYYEEEERQRGNFPDRFSGHQFPNYSSELNVNALLLGDSALYLCASSFGDRGRTDTQYFGPGTRLTVL.

This clone was seen only once. The chain is built from TRBV5-1 and TRBJ2-2; 9 positions match TRBD1. Germline V CDR1 and CDR2: SGHRS, YFSETQ. The CDR3 sequence is 15 residues long. Trimming removed 4 bases from V and 6 bases from J; junction bases left unmatched: 7. CDR3 sequence: CASSIWDRAAGELFF. The CDR3 nucleotides read TGCGCCAGCAGCATATGGGACAGGGCGGCCGGGGAGCTGTTTTTT.

V usage is TRBV3-1 (or the pseudogene TRBV3-2) and J usage is TRBJ2-3, with TRBD1 identical over 9 bases. With V trimmed by 2 bases and J by 1 base, 4 bases remained unmatched. The CDR3 spans 16 residues. From germline, CDR1 is LGHDT and CDR2 YNNKEL (reference sequence). Here the CDR3 reads CASSQYRGRGTDTQYF. The CDR3 nucleotides are TGTGCCAGCAGCCAATACAGGGGGCGCGGCACAGATACGCAGTATTTT.

The chain has TRBV19 and TRBJ1-3, with 8 bases that match TRBD1. The CDR3 runs 16 residues. Germline CDR1 and CDR2: LNHDA and SQIVND (reference sequence). Trimming removed 3 bases from V and 8 bases from J; junction bases left unmatched: 12. The CDR3 loop reads CASSIRPGRGQYTIYF. The CDR3 region has the DNA TGTGCCAGTAGTATCCGGCCGGGCAGGGGGCAATACACCATATATTTT. The entire variable domain, with the rest obtained from reference TRBV19 and TRBJ1-3, is as follows: DGGITQSPKYLFRKEGQNVTLSCEQNLNHDAMYWYRQDPGQGLRLIYYSQIVNDFQKGDIAEGYSVSREKKESFPLTVTSAQKNPTAFYLCASSIRPGRGQYTIYFGEGSWLTVV.

V gene TRBV5-1 combines with J gene TRBJ2-7; TRBD1 agrees at 8 bases. CDR1 is SGHRS, CDR2 YFSETQ, per germline. Trimming removed 0 bases from V and 6 bases from J; junction bases left unmatched: 2. The CDR3 is 13 amino acids. CDR3 region: CASSLDRGAEQYV. CDR3 sequence (DNA): TGCGCCAGCAGCTTGGACAGGGGGGCCGAGCAGTACGTC.

The chain couples TRBV5-1 to TRBJ2-2; the match to TRBD1 covers 9 bases. Germline V gene data show CDR1 as SGHRS and CDR2 as YFSETQ. After removal of 0 bases from V and 9 bases from J, the junction contained 12 bases not matched to a gene. The CDR3 runs to 17 residues. The DNA of the CDR3 is TGCGCCAGCAGCTTGGGAGGTCTTGGACAGGGGTTCTGGGAGCTGTTTTTT. Its protein is CASSLGGLGQGFWELFF.

The chain employs TRBV5-8 and TRBJ1-1; a weak D match, TRBD1 (6 bases). The CDR3 has 16 amino acids. CDR1 SGHTS and CDR2 YDEGEE come from the germline V gene. The V gene lost 4 bases and the J gene lost 0 bases, with 16 bases spanning the gap. The CDR3 coding sequence is TGTGCCAGCAGCCCGGGACAACCCATCATGAACACTGAAGCTTTCTTT. Its translation is CASSPGQPIMNTEAFF.